The 21 T cell receptor beta chains given below trace back to one sample, sequenced in a study of cytomegalovirus exposure and HLA in healthy donors. 13 Jbeta primers and 60 Vbeta primers were used for the PCR. The protocol was immunoSEQ multiplex PCR, while the TCRdb copy is restricted to in-frame clones and leaves out a portion. The sample consists of 190,000 or so clones, roughly four fifths of them appearing once. The sample consisted of PBMCs. These receptors originate from a man aged 50-60 years in good health and CMV-seronegative.

CDR3 residues: CASSLDRITDTQYF. CDR3 nucleotides: TGTGCCAGCAGCTTAGACAGGATCACAGATACGCAGTATTTT. This sequence joins TRBV11-2 and TRBJ2-3, with D hard to call. The CDR3 length is 14 residues. The germline CDR1 and CDR2 sequences are SGHAT and FQNNGV. Deletions cut 0 bases from V and 2 bases from J, with 6 bases between.

This clone was found once. This chain links TRBV19 with TRBJ2-2; the D gene is possibly TRBD1 (6 bases). Per the germline V gene, CDR1 is LNHDA and CDR2 is SQIVND (reference sequence). V gave up 6 bases and J gave up 0 bases, with 11 bases separating them. CDR3 size: 15 residues. Here the CDR3 reads CASRQGPSNTGELFF. CDR3 bases: TGTGCCAGTAGACAGGGACCTTCGAACACCGGGGAGCTGTTTTTT.

V gene TRBV11-3 combines with J gene TRBJ1-1; tentatively, D is TRBD1 (6 bases). V was pared by 2 bases and J by 1 base, with 8 bases between. Germline V gene data show CDR1 as SGHNT and CDR2 as YENEEA. This CDR3 region has 14 residues. Here the CDR3 reads CASSLNRANTEAFF. The CDR3 DNA sequence: TGTGCCAGCAGCTTAAACAGGGCGAACACTGAAGCTTTCTTT.

As regards this clone: One end of the junction fails to match germline, which may point to a read error. The V call is TRBV7-9, the J call TRBJ2-6; D unresolved. Germline V CDR1 and CDR2: SEHNR, FQNEAQ (reference sequence). The length of the CDR3 is 14 residues. Here the CDR3 reads CSSSLDIGANVLTF. DNA of the CDR3: TGTTCCAGCAGCTTAGATATTGGGGCCAACGTCCTGACTTTC.

The chain combines TRBV6-1 with TRBJ2-3; 10 bases map to TRBD2. After removal of 7 bases from V and 5 bases from J, the junction contained 3 bases not matched to a gene. Germline V lookup: CDR1 MNHNS, CDR2 SASEGT. The CDR3 contains 13 residues. Here the CDR3 DNA reads TGTGCCAGCAAAGCGGGGGGGGGAGATACGCAGTATTTT. It encodes CASKAGGGDTQYF.

The chain employs TRBV29-1 and TRBJ1-1; 8 positions agree with TRBD1. Trimming took 3 bases from V and 4 from J; bases not matched to a gene: 4. Germline V gene lookup returns CDR1 SQVTM and CDR2 ANQGSEA. The CDR3 is made up of 13 amino acids. The CDR3 nucleotides read TGCAGCGTTGAGCAGGGGGCGGGCACTGAAGCTTTCTTT. It encodes CSVEQGAGTEAFF.

This clone has just one count. A junction end diverges from the germline sequence, so it may reflect a read error. This rearrangement joins TRBV7-9 to TRBJ1-5, with D perhaps matching TRBD1 (5 bases). The length of the CDR3 is 14 residues. Germline assignment: CDR1 SEHNR and CDR2 FQNEAQ (reference sequence). CDR3 in amino acids: CSSSLHGANQPQHF. CDR3 coding DNA: TGTTCCAGCAGCTTACATGGGGCAAATCAGCCCCAGCATTTT.

CDR3 sequence reads: CASSYSGRDTEAFF. The CDR3 DNA follows: TGTGCCAGCAGTTACTCTGGGAGGGATACTGAAGCTTTCTTT. J is TRBJ1-1 and V is TRBV6-6; D gene uncertain. In germline, CDR1 is MNHNY, CDR2 SVGAGI (reference sequence). Trimming took 0 bases from V and 5 from J, leaving 10 bases between them. CDR3 size: 14 residues.

The chain employs TRBV6-1 and TRBJ2-7, with D perhaps matching TRBD1 (6 bases). CDR1 and CDR2 from the germline V gene are MNHNS and SASEGT. Trimming pared 6 bases from V and 1 base from J, leaving 13 bases between. The CDR3 consists of 14 residues. CDR3 amino acids: CASRSNRDSYEQYF. CDR3 DNA: TGTGCCAGCAGGTCAAACAGGGATTCCTACGAGCAGTACTTC.

The CDR3 spells CASSHRDSGGETQYF. The CDR3 DNA sequence: TGTGCCAGCTCACACCGGGACTCAGGGGGGGAGACCCAGTACTTC. The J gene is TRBJ2-5, the V gene TRBV18; tentatively, D is TRBD1 (7 bases). The CDR3 totals 15 residues. Deletions cut 4 bases from V and 5 bases from J, with 17 bases between. The germline V gene has CDR1 KGHSH and CDR2 LQKENI.

The chain uses TRBV7-9 and TRBJ2-1; 9 nucleotides align to TRBD2. The length of the CDR3 is 15 residues. V shed 7 bases and J 4 bases; nucleotides not matched to a gene: 8. The germline CDR1 and CDR2 sequences are SEHNR and FQNEAQ (reference sequence). The CDR3 bases are TGTGCCAGCAACCCCGGACTAGCGAGATACAATGAGCAGTTCTTC. It is translated as CASNPGLARYNEQFF.

The chain carries TRBV5-8 and TRBJ2-3, with 9 nucleotides matching TRBD1. From germline, CDR1 is SGHTS and CDR2 YDEGEE. Unmatched junction bases numbered 4, after V lost 10 bases and J lost 1 base. The length of the CDR3 is 13 residues. The CDR3 loop reads CAVQGARTDTQYF. The CDR3 DNA reads as TGTGCCGTACAGGGGGCCCGCACAGATACGCAGTATTTT.

The V and J genes are TRBV5-6 and TRBJ1-2; D not resolved. The CDR3 extends over 17 amino acids. Trimming took off 2 bases at V and 4 bases at J, with 21 bases between the two ends. Germline CDR1 reads SGHDT; CDR2 reads YYEEEE. The CDR3 here is CASSFGILRGGFYGYTF. The CDR3 bases are TGTGCCAGCAGCTTCGGTATTCTTCGGGGAGGTTTCTATGGCTACACCTTC.

The chain recombines TRBV7-2 with TRBJ2-7; D gene uncertain. In germline, CDR1 is SGHTA, CDR2 FQGNSA. This CDR3 comprises 12 residues. Trimming removed 5 bases at V and 1 base at J, with 6 bases between. CDR3 sequence reads: CASSQQSYEQYF. In nucleotides, the CDR3 is TGTGCCAGCAGCCAACAATCCTACGAGCAGTACTTC.

The rearrangement links TRBV5-1 to TRBJ2-7, with 10 nucleotides matching TRBD1. The CDR3 has 15 residues. V was pared by 4 bases and J by 1 base, with 5 bases of the junction left unmatched. Per the germline V gene, CDR1 is SGHRS and CDR2 is YFSETQ. CDR3 DNA: TGCGCCAGCAGCCGGGGGACAGGGGTATCCTACGAGCAGTACTTC. Translating it yields CASSRGTGVSYEQYF.

The sample holds one count of this clone. The sample contains more than one DNA sequence encoding this CDR3. The chain links TRBV11-3 to TRBJ2-1; D may be TRBD2 (7 bases). The CDR3 has 15 amino acids. V was shortened by 1 base and J by 5 bases, with 12 bases between the two germline ends. The germline V gene encodes CDR1 SGHNT and CDR2 YENEEA. CDR3 residues: CASSLGGGRNNEQFF. CDR3 nucleotide sequence: TGTGCCAGCAGCTTAGGGGGGGGGCGAAACAATGAGCAGTTCTTC.

CDR3 protein: CASSIRTSSYNEQFF. The CDR3 nucleotides read TGTGCCAGCAGCATTCGGACTAGCAGCTACAATGAGCAGTTCTTC. The J gene is TRBJ2-1, the V gene TRBV7-2, with 8 bases fitting TRBD2. V lost 5 bases and J lost 3; bases outside the gene matches: 6. The CDR3 runs 15 residues. Looked up from germline, CDR1 is SGHTA and CDR2 is FQGNSA.

CDR3 region: CASSSGQGDVYTEAFF. DNA for the CDR3: TGTGCCAGCAGTTCAGGACAGGGGGATGTTTACACTGAAGCTTTCTTT. The chain employs TRBV28 and TRBJ1-1; the match to TRBD1 covers 10 bases. The CDR3 consists of 16 residues. V gave up 4 bases and J gave up 3 bases; unmatched junction bases: 8. The germline CDR1 and CDR2 sequences are MDHEN and SYDVKM.

The chain is built from TRBV28 and TRBJ2-7, with 9 positions matching TRBD1. The CDR3 extends over 14 amino acids. Germline-derived CDR1 and CDR2 are MDHEN and SYDVKM. Trimming removed 6 bases from V and 2 bases from J; junction bases left unmatched: 5. This chain's CDR3 is CASRPGQGTYEQYF. In nucleotides, the CDR3 is TGTGCCAGCAGGCCGGGACAGGGTACCTACGAGCAGTACTTC.

The chain uses TRBV5-6 and TRBJ1-4; D is perhaps TRBD1 (6 bases). The V end lost 4 bases, the J end lost 7 bases, and 11 bases lay between the germline ends. Per germline, CDR1 SGHDT and CDR2 YYEEEE. This CDR3 comprises 13 residues. CDR3 residues: CASSQGWGEKLFF. Written as DNA, the CDR3 is TGTGCCAGCAGCCAGGGGTGGGGTGAAAAACTGTTTTTT.

The chain recombines TRBV28 with TRBJ2-4; 8 bases are shared with TRBD1. This CDR3 region has 18 residues. V lost 3 bases, J lost 3 bases, and 13 bases stayed unmatched. Germline V gives CDR1 MDHEN, CDR2 SYDVKM. The CDR3, as DNA: TGTGCCAGCAGTTTTCTTTTTAGGGCAGGGGGCAGCAAAAACATTCAGTACTTC. Its protein is CASSFLFRAGGSKNIQYF.